This TCR beta chain appears in the sequencing data of a study of cytomegalovirus exposure and HLA in healthy donors. Researchers ran the PCR with 60 Vbeta and 13 Jbeta primers. Profiling relied on immunoSEQ multiplex PCR, and the TCRdb table lists in-frame clones only, not all of them. The sample records 130,000 or so clones, over 8.5% being singletons. Germline V gene data show CDR1 as SGHNT and CDR2 as YYREEE (reference sequence). V gave up 4 bases and J gave up 6 bases; unmatched junction bases: 6. The CDR3 extends over 15 amino acids. Sequenced sample: PBMCs. The V gene is TRBV5-4, the J gene TRBJ1-6; 8 nucleotides line up with TRBD1. This receptor was obtained from a woman between 40 and 55 years old in good health and CMV-seropositive. The chain's CDR3 is CASSVRTGFNSPLHF. The CDR3 DNA sequence: TGTGCCAGCAGCGTACGGACAGGGTTTAATTCACCCCTCCACTTT.